This T cell receptor beta chain was sequenced for a study of blood T cell repertoires in COVID-19. Germline V lookup: CDR1 LGHDT, CDR2 YNNKEL (reference sequence). The CDR3 covers 17 residues. Losses at the gene ends were 6 bases for V and 1 base for J; bases not matched to a gene: 10. In the source study's methods: How many nucleated cells were present was estimated from reference gene primer amplification. Using immunoSEQ multiplex PCR, the repertoire was profiled, and TCRdb retains in-frame clones only, with some absent. V and J calls and clone size follow that table, whereas D and trimming were derived from the DNA. The sample includes some 250,000 clones, 86% of them seen just once. This clone has a single count.

Sequencing was carried out using peripheral blood. The receptor was isolated from a woman aged 25 to 39 who had recovered from COVID-19. V is TRBV3-1 (or the pseudogene TRBV3-2) and J is TRBJ2-3; 10 bases align to TRBD2. This CDR3 reads CASRQSLAGLGTDTQYF. CDR3 DNA: TGTGCCAGCAGACAGTCACTAGCGGGGCTCGGCACAGATACGCAGTATTTT.